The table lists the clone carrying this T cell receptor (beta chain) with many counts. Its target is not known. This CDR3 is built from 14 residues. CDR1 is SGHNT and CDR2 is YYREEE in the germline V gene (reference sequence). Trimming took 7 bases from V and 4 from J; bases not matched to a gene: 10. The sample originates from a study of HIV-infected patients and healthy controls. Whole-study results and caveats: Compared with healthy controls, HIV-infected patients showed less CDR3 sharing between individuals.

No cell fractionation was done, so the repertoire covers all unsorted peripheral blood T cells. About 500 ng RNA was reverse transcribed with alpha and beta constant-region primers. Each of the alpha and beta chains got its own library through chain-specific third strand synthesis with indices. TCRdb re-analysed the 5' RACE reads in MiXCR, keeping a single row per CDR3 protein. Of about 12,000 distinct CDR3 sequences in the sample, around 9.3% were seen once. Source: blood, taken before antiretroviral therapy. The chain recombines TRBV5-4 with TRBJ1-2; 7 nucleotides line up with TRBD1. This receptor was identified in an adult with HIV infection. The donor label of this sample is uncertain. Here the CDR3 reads CASGGGGTVYGYTF. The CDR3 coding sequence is TGTGCCAGCGGCGGAGGGGGCACGGTCTATGGCTACACCTTC.